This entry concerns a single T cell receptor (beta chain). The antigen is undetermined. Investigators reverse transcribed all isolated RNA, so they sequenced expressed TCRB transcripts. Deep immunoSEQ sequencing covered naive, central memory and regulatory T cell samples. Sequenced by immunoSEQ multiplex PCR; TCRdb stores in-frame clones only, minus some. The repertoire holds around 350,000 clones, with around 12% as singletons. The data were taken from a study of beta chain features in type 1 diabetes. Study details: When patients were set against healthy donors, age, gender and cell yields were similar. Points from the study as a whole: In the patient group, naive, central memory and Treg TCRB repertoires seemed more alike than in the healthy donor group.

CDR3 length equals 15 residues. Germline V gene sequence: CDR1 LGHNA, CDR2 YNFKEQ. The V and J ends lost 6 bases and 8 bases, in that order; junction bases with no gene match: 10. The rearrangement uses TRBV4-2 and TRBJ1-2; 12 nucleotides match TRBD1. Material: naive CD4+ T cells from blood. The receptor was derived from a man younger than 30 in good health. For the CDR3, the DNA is TGTGCCAGCAGTCGACTGGGACAGGGGGCAATAGGCTACACCTTC. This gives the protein CASSRLGQGAIGYTF.